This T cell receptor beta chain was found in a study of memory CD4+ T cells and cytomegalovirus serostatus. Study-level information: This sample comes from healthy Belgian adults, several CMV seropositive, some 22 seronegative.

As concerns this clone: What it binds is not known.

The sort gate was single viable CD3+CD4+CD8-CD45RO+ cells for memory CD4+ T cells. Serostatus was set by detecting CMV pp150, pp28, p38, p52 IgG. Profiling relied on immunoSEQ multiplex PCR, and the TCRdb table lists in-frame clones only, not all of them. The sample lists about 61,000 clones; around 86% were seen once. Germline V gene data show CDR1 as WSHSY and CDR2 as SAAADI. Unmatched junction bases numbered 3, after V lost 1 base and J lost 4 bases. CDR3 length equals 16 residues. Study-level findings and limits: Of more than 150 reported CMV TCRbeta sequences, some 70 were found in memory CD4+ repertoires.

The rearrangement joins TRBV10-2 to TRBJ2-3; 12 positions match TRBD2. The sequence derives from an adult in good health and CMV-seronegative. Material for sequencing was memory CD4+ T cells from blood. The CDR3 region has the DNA TGCGCCAGCAGTGAGTTGGGACTAGCGGGTGCAGATACGCAGTATTTT. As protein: CASSELGLAGADTQYF.